What follows describes a single TCR beta chain. CDR1 is MDHEN and CDR2 is SYDVKM in the germline V gene. The ends were cut back, 1 base at V and 6 bases at J, with 12 bases in the middle. This CDR3 has 14 residues. The data are from a study of T cells in tumors after PD-1 blockade. Repertoires were generated with immunoSEQ multiplex PCR, while TCRdb's copy carries only in-frame clones and drops some. The repertoire consists of about 47,000 clones, with around 85% occurring once and the leading ten covering over 7.5%. The material sequenced was PBMCs, taken before anti-PD-1 therapy. The genes are TRBV28 and TRBJ2-5; D ambiguous. The receptor comes from a human donor with advanced basal cell or squamous cell carcinoma (not recorded which). CDR3 in amino acids: CASSLLSHPKTQYF. Here the CDR3 DNA reads TGTGCCAGCAGTTTATTATCCCACCCCAAGACCCAGTACTTC. The entire variable domain, with the rest obtained from reference TRBV28 and TRBJ2-5, is as follows: DVKVTQSSRYLVKRTGEKVFLECVQDMDHENMFWYRQDPGLGLRLIYFSYDVKMKEKGDIPEGYSVSREKKERFSLILESASTNQTSMYLCASSLLSHPKTQYFGPGTRLLVL.